Presented here are 14 T cell receptor beta chains from one specimen sequenced in a study of T cells after yellow fever vaccination. TCRdb processed the 5' RACE reads anew with MiXCR; each CDR3 protein has one entry. The sample includes 100,000 to 150,000 distinct CDR3 sequences, approximately 9% seen only once; the top ten take 40%. The input for sequencing was CD8+ T cells sorted from PBMCs, taken on the day of the yellow fever booster vaccination. These receptors came from a man aged 18 to 29 who received the YFV17D yellow fever vaccine.

This clonotype was picked up a small number of times. This chain uses TRBV27 with TRBJ2-7; maybe TRBD2 (5 bases). This CDR3 has 12 amino acids. Trimming took 3 bases from V and 6 from J, leaving 9 bases between them. Germline V gene sequence: CDR1 MNHEY, CDR2 SMNVEV (reference sequence). Here the CDR3 reads CASSLKGVEQYF. The CDR3 DNA follows: TGTGCCAGCAGTTTGAAGGGAGTCGAGCAGTACTTC.

This clonotype was detected a few times. The gene calls are TRBV6-5 and TRBJ2-2, with D tentatively TRBD1 or TRBD2 (5 bases each). This CDR3 comprises 15 residues. Per germline, CDR1 MNHEY and CDR2 SVGAGI. V shed 5 bases and J shed 3 bases, with 13 bases lying between them. DNA for the CDR3: TGTGCCAGCAGTAGCCCCTTGGGGGACACCGGGGAGCTGTTTTTT. Translating it yields CASSSPLGDTGELFF.

This clonotype was seen a few times. V usage is TRBV10-3 and J usage is TRBJ2-2; possibly TRBD1 for D (6 bases). Germline V gene sequence: CDR1 ENHRY, CDR2 SYGVKD. There are 18 residues in the CDR3. V was trimmed by 3 bases and J by 7 bases, leaving 24 bases between them. Here the CDR3 DNA reads TGTGCCATCAGTGACCCCTCAGGGGCCCTCCTTGGGGACGGGGAGCTGTTTTTT. Encoded protein: CAISDPSGALLGDGELFF.

This chain links TRBV27 with TRBJ2-7, with 9 bases lining up with TRBD1. V lost 6 bases, J lost 5 bases, and 8 bases stayed unmatched. Germline CDR1 MNHEY, CDR2 SMNVEV (reference sequence). The CDR3 runs 14 residues. The CDR3 sequence is CASRRGTGLNEQYF. The CDR3 nucleotides are TGTGCCAGCAGGAGGGGGACAGGGCTGAACGAGCAGTACTTC.

This clonotype has a handful of counts. V is TRBV27 and J is TRBJ1-1; TRBD1 might be the D (5 bases). Germline V gene data show CDR1 as MNHEY and CDR2 as SMNVEV (reference sequence). This CDR3 has 13 amino acids. The V and J ends lost 5 bases and 10 bases respectively, with 17 bases between them. Here the CDR3 reads CASSPTLGGGAFF. The CDR3 nucleotides read TGTGCCAGCAGTCCGACCTTGGGGGGGGGAGCTTTCTTT.

This clonotype came up many times. V usage is TRBV7-2 and J usage is TRBJ2-1; D not resolved. V was trimmed by 1 base and J by 8 bases, leaving 6 bases between them. The CDR3 extends over 12 amino acids. Looked up from germline, CDR1 is SGHTA and CDR2 is FQGNSA. CDR3 sequence reads: CASSLGSDEQFF. In nucleotides, the CDR3 is TGTGCCAGCAGCTTAGGTTCGGATGAGCAGTTCTTC.

There are a few counts of this clonotype. This sequence joins TRBV27 and TRBJ1-1, with a possible D match to TRBD1 (6 bases). Trimming removed 5 bases at V and 0 bases at J, with 13 bases between. Germline V CDR1 and CDR2: MNHEY, SMNVEV (reference sequence). This CDR3 region has 15 residues. CDR3 amino acids: CASSRPDRLNTEAFF. CDR3 DNA: TGTGCCAGCAGTCGCCCGGACAGACTGAACACTGAAGCTTTCTTT.

The sample holds many counts of this clonotype. The V gene is TRBV7-9, the J gene TRBJ2-4; possible D gene TRBD1, 6 bases. Trimming removed 5 bases at V and 2 bases at J, with 13 bases between. Germline values: CDR1 SEHNR, CDR2 FQNEAQ (reference sequence). This CDR3 is 15 amino acids long. CDR3 DNA sequence: TGTGCCAGCAGCCGCACTGGGGGCTCCAAAAACATTCAGTACTTC. Protein product: CASSRTGGSKNIQYF.

The sample holds many counts of this clonotype. The chain carries TRBV3-1 and TRBJ1-1; D unresolved. V lost 1 base and J 2 bases, leaving 11 bases between the germline ends. Germline CDR1 and CDR2: LGHDT and YNNKEL (reference sequence). The length of the CDR3 is 15 residues. CDR3 loop: CASSQVWGENTEAFF. DNA of the CDR3: TGTGCCAGCAGCCAAGTTTGGGGAGAAAACACTGAAGCTTTCTTT.

The chain links TRBV7-9 to TRBJ2-3; TRBD2 agrees at 8 bases. The CDR3 loop spans 21 amino acids. V lost 4 bases and J lost 0; bases outside the gene matches: 21. Germline CDR1 is SEHNR and CDR2 is FQNEAQ (reference sequence). CDR3: CASSYTLSGASSNPSTDTQYF. As DNA, the CDR3 is TGTGCCAGCAGCTATACCCTTAGCGGGGCGTCGTCGAACCCTAGCACAGATACGCAGTATTTT.

This chain connects TRBV6-6 to TRBJ2-5, with D unresolved. Trimming took 3 bases from V and 2 from J, leaving 7 bases between them. The length of the CDR3 is 13 residues. The V gene's germline CDR1 is MNHNY and CDR2 SVGAGI (reference sequence). The CDR3 here is CASSYLGQETQYF. In nucleotides, the CDR3 is TGTGCCAGCAGTTATTTGGGGCAAGAGACCCAGTACTTC.

This sequence joins TRBV20-1 and TRBJ2-3, with a tentative D call TRBD2 (7 bases). The V gene lost 6 bases and the J gene lost 1 base, with 17 bases spanning the gap. CDR1 is DFQATT, CDR2 SNEGSKA, per germline (reference sequence). CDR3 length: 15 residues. This chain's CDR3 is CSASPWEGGTDTQYF. The CDR3 bases are TGCAGTGCAAGCCCGTGGGAGGGGGGCACAGATACGCAGTATTTT.

A few counts support this clonotype. The chain is built from TRBV4-1 and TRBJ2-2, with TRBD1 matching 7 bases. The V gene's germline CDR1 is MGHRA and CDR2 YSYEKL. CDR3 length equals 15 residues. V lost 5 bases to trimming and J lost 4 bases; unmatched junction nucleotides: 7. The CDR3 DNA is TGCGCCAGCAGCTCTAGACAGGGAAGCACCGGGGAGCTGTTTTTT. It is translated as CASSSRQGSTGELFF.

This clonotype was seen a few times. This chain joins TRBV6-2 or TRBV6-3 and TRBJ2-5, with D uncertain. Between the trimmed V and J ends, which lost 2 bases and 4 bases, there was a span of 11 bases. Per germline, CDR1 MNHEY and CDR2 SVGEGT. The CDR3 totals 14 residues. The CDR3 is CASSYLGRIETQYF. Here the CDR3 DNA reads TGTGCCAGCAGTTACCTAGGACGGATAGAGACCCAGTACTTC.